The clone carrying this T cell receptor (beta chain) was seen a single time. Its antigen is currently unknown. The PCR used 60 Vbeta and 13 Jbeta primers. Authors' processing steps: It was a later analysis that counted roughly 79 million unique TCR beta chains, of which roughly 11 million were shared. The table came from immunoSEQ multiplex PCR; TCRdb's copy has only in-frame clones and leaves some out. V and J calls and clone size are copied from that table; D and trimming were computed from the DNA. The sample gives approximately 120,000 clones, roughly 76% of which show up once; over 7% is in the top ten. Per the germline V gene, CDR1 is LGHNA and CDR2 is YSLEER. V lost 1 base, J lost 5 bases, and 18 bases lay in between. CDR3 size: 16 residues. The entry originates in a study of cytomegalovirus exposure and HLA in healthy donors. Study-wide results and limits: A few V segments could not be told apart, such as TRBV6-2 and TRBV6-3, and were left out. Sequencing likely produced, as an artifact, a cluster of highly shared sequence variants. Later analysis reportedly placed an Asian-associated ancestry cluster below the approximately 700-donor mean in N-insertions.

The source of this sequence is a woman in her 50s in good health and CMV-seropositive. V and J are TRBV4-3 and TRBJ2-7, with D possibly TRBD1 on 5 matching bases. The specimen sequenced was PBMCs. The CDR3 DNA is TGCGCCAGCAGCCAAGGCGTCACTGGGGCGAGAAACGAGCAGTACTTC. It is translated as CASSQGVTGARNEQYF.